This TCR beta chain was sequenced for a study of blood T cell repertoires in COVID-19. On the study more broadly: The cDNA or gDNA used as material had been derived from T cells, B-cell-depleted T cells, or PBMCs.

The V segment lost 4 bases and the J segment 4 bases; nucleotides outside the gene matches: 6. Germline loops: CDR1 MNHEY, CDR2 SVGAGI. This CDR3 is built from 15 residues. This clone was recorded a few times. Per the original methods: Estimates of nucleated cell counts were drawn from the amplification of reference gene primers. The repertoire was sequenced with immunoSEQ multiplex PCR; TCRdb's copy has only in-frame clones and lacks some. The DNA gave D and trimming, while V, J and clone size come from that table. The repertoire holds 110,000 or so clones, with more than 70% as singletons. Sequencing used peripheral blood. The chain employs TRBV6-5 and TRBJ1-5; 8 bases match TRBD1. The TCR comes from a human donor in a cohort sampled during active COVID-19. The CDR3 reads CASSFRTGLNQPQHF. The CDR3 DNA sequence: TGTGCCAGCAGTTTTAGGACAGGGCTGAATCAGCCCCAGCATTTT.